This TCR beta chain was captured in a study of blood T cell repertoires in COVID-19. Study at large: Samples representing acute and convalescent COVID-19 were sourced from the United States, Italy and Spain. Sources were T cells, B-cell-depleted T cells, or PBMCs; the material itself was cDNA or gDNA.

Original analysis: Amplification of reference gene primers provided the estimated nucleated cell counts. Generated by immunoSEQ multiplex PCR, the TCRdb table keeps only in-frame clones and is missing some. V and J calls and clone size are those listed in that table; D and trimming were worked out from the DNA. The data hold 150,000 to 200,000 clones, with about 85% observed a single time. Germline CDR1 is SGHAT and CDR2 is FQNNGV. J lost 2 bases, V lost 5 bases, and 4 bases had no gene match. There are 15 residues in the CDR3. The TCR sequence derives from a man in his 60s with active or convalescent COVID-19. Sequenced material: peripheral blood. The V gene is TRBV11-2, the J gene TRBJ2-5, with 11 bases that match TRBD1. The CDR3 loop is CASSTWDRGQETQYF. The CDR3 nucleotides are TGTGCCAGCAGCACCTGGGACAGGGGGCAAGAGACCCAGTACTTC. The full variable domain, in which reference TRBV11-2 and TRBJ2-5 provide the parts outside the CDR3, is EAGVAQSPRYKIIEKRQSVAFWCNPISGHATLYWYQQILGQGPKLLIQFQNNGVVDDSQLPKDRFSAERLKGVDSTLKIQPAKLEDSAVYLCASSTWDRGQETQYFGPGTRLLVL.